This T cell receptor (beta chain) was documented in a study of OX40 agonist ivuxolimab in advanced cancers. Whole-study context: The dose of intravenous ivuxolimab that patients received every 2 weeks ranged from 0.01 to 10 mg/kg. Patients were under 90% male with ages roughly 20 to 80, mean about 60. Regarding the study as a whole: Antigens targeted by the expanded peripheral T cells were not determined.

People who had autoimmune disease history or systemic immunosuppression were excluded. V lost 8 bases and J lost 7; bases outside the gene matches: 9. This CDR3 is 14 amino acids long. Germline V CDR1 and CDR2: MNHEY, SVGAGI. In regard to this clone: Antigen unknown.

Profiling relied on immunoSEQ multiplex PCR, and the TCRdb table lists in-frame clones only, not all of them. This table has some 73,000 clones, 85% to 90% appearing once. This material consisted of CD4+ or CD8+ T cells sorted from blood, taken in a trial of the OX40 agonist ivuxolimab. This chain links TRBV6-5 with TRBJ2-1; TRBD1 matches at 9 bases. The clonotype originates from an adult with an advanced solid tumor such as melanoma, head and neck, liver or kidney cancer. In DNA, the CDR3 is TGTGCCAGCGCGTGGACAGGGGAAACGAATGAGCAGTTCTTC. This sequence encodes CASAWTGETNEQFF.